This T cell receptor beta chain was sequenced for a study of cytomegalovirus exposure and HLA in healthy donors. Comments on this clone: What it binds is not known.

The donors were in the approximately 120-subject validation cohort, distinct from the 666-subject first cohort. Germline CDR1 reads SGHTA; CDR2 reads FQGTGA. Trimming left V 0 bases short and J 1 base short, with 6 bases between. This CDR3 is built from 14 residues. Study conclusions and caveats: Whilst most TCR sequences proved rare, a subset of public TCRs occurred across many donors.

This table comes from immunoSEQ multiplex PCR, and its TCRdb copy is limited to in-frame clones, with some not included. The table shows over 200,000 clones, with around 89% occurring only once. Specimen: PBMCs. V usage is TRBV7-3 and J usage is TRBJ1-1; D gene uncertain. The source is a young woman in good health and CMV-seronegative. For the CDR3, the DNA is TGTGCCAGCAGCTTAACGGGCAGGAACACTGAAGCTTTCTTT. This gives the protein CASSLTGRNTEAFF. The full variable domain, rest sourced from reference TRBV7-3 and TRBJ1-1, is GAGVSQTPSNKVTEKGKYVELRCDPISGHTALYWYRQSLGQGPEFLIYFQGTGAADDSGLPNDRFFAVRPEGSVSTLKIQRTERGDSAVYLCASSLTGRNTEAFFGQGTRLTVV.